What follows are 2 T cell receptor beta chains derived from one specimen sequenced in a study of Graves' ophthalmopathy and Graves' hyperthyroidism. RNA served as the template for amplifying TCR beta CDR3 regions. In the first round, RT-PCR was carried out with HTBI primers, and a multiplex PCR formed the second round. One entry per CDR3 protein, called by TCRdb with MiXCR from the multiplex PCR reads. Of some 360,000 distinct CDR3 sequences detected, 17% appear once; the ten largest clones hold 2.4%. The sequenced sample was peripheral blood. These receptor sequences come from an adult woman with stable Graves' hyperthyroidism.

This clonotype was recorded many times. This sequence joins TRBV6-1 and TRBJ2-2; D gene unclear. The germline CDR1 and CDR2 sequences are MNHNS and SASEGT. V was clipped by 2 bases and J by 5 bases, with 15 bases between them. The CDR3 is 16 amino acids. The CDR3 DNA is TGTGCCAGCAGTGAACAACATATTAGTACGACCGGGGAGCTGTTTTTT. Translated: CASSEQHISTTGELFF.

The sample holds many counts of this clonotype. This chain connects TRBV25-1 to TRBJ2-7, with 8 bases that match TRBD1. From germline, CDR1 is MGHDK and CDR2 SYGVNS. CDR3 length: 15 residues. V lost 6 bases, J lost 6 bases, and 13 bases stayed unmatched. The CDR3 spells CASRPEDRELPEQYF. The CDR3 coding sequence is TGTGCCAGCAGACCGGAGGACAGGGAGCTCCCCGAGCAGTACTTC.